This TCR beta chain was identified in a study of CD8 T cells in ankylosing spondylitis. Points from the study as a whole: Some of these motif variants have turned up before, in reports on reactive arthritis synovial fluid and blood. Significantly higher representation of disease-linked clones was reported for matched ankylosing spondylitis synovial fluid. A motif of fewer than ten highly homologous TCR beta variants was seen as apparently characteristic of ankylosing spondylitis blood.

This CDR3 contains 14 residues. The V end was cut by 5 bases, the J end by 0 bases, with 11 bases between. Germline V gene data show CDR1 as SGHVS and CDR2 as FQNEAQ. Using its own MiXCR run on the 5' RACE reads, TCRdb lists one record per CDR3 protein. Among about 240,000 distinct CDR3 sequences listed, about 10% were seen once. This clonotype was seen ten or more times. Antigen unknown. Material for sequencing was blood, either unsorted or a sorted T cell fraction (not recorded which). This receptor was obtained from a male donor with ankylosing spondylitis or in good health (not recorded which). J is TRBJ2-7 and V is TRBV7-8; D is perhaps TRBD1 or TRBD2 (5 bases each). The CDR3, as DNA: TGTGCCAGCAGCCAACCGGGACGCTCCTACGAGCAGTACTTC. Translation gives CASSQPGRSYEQYF.